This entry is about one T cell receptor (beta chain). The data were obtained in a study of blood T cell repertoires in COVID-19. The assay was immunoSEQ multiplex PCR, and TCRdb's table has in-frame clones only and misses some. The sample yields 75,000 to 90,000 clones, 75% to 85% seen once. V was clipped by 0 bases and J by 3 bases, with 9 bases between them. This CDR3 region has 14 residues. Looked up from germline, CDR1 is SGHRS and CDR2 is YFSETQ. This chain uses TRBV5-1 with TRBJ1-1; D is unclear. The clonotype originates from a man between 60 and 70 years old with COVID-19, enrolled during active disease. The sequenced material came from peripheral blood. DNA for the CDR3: TGCGCCAGCAGCTTGGGGCAGGCGCACACTGAAGCTTTCTTT. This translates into CASSLGQAHTEAFF.